These 29 T cell receptor beta chains were sequenced from one sample in a study of neoadjuvant anti-PD-1 for oral cavity cancer. TCRdb's table, derived via immunoSEQ multiplex PCR, lists solely in-frame clones and lacks some. The table has about 14,000 clones, over 70% seen once. As for time point: after neoadjuvant nivolumab, at surgical resection. Sequenced material: PBMCs, taken after nivolumab (anti-PD-1) treatment. These receptors all come from a person aged 40 to 85 with oral cavity squamous cell carcinoma.

This clone was observed a few times. The V call is TRBV7-9, the J call TRBJ2-3; tentatively, D is TRBD1 or TRBD2 (5 bases each). The V gene lost 1 base and the J gene lost 2 bases, with 13 bases spanning the gap. The CDR3 covers 16 residues. Looked up from germline, CDR1 is SEHNR and CDR2 is FQNEAQ (reference sequence). The CDR3 nucleotides read TGTGCCAGCAGCTTAGGGGGGAGAGGGACCACAGATACGCAGTATTTT. Translated: CASSLGGRGTTDTQYF.

This clone has a handful of counts. The chain combines TRBV15 with TRBJ1-4; no clear D. The CDR3 extends over 15 amino acids. The germline V and J ends were trimmed by 1 base and 2 bases, with 8 bases remaining between them. In germline, CDR1 is LNHNV, CDR2 YYDKDF (reference sequence). CDR3 nucleotide sequence: TGTGCCACCAGCAGAGTGGATTCGACTAATGAAAAACTGTTTTTT. Residues: CATSRVDSTNEKLFF.

V is TRBV25-1 and J is TRBJ1-1; D may be TRBD1 (6 bases). This CDR3 has 14 amino acids. The V end was cut by 3 bases, the J end by 10 bases, with 18 bases between. Germline V gene sequence: CDR1 MGHDK, CDR2 SYGVNS. CDR3 nucleotide sequence: TGTGCCAGCAGTGAGGGGAGGGGGGATATCGGAGCTTTCTTT. Protein: CASSEGRGDIGAFF.

This clone came up once. The chain has TRBV5-1 and TRBJ2-7; 13 bases line up with TRBD2. With V trimmed by 4 bases and J by 7 bases, 11 bases remained unmatched. The CDR3 is made up of 16 amino acids. Per the germline V gene, CDR1 is SGHRS and CDR2 is YFSETQ. For the CDR3, the DNA is TGCGCCAGCAGCACCGGACTAGCGGGGGACAAGGGAGAGCAGTACTTC. It translates to CASSTGLAGDKGEQYF.

The J gene is TRBJ2-5, the V gene TRBV29-1; TRBD2 is a possible D gene (5 bases). This CDR3 contains 11 residues. V lost 8 bases to trimming and J lost 5 bases, with 12 bases between them. From germline, CDR1 is SQVTM and CDR2 ANQGSEA. Here the CDR3 reads CSPGLGETQYF. The CDR3 DNA follows: TGCAGCCCAGGACTCGGGGAGACCCAGTACTTC.

V gene TRBV2 combines with J gene TRBJ1-2; TRBD1 aligns across 8 bases. The CDR3 loop spans 13 amino acids. Losses at the gene ends were 7 bases for V and 4 bases for J; bases not matched to a gene: 5. Per the germline V gene, CDR1 is SNHLY and CDR2 is FYNNEI. Here the CDR3 reads CASNNRGGYGYTF. The CDR3 region has the DNA TGTGCCAGCAACAACAGGGGGGGCTATGGCTACACCTTC.

V and J are TRBV7-2 and TRBJ2-7; 14 bases match TRBD2. CDR1 and CDR2 (germline): SGHTA, FQGNSA. The CDR3 runs to 17 residues. Trimming took 2 bases from V and 7 from J; bases not matched to a gene: 10. The CDR3 here is CASSLIPTSGRAGEQYF. The CDR3 bases are TGTGCCAGCAGCTTAATTCCGACTAGCGGGAGGGCCGGTGAGCAGTACTTC.

The DNA for the CDR3 is TGTGCCATCAGGCAGGGGGGGGCAGAGAGGGAGACCCAGTACTTC. This sequence encodes CAIRQGGAERETQYF. The chain joins TRBV10-3 to TRBJ2-5; D may match TRBD1 or TRBD2 (7 bases each). The CDR3 covers 15 residues. Germline V CDR1 and CDR2: ENHRY, SYGVKD. The germline V and J ends were trimmed by 6 bases and 5 bases, with 19 bases remaining between them.

The V call is TRBV5-4, the J call TRBJ2-2; D is unresolved. The V end was cut by 4 bases, the J end by 4 bases, with 17 bases between. CDR3 size: 16 residues. Germline lookup yields CDR1 SGHNT and CDR2 YYREEE (reference sequence). In DNA form, the CDR3 reads TGTGCCAGCAGCGACCGTAGTGAATTTCTCACCGGGGAGCTGTTTTTT. Translation gives CASSDRSEFLTGELFF.

The V gene is TRBV10-3, the J gene TRBJ2-7; D is possibly TRBD2 (5 bases). Trimming removed 8 bases from V and 6 bases from J, with 11 bases in between. This CDR3 contains 11 residues. From germline, CDR1 is ENHRY and CDR2 SYGVKD. The CDR3 loop reads CAIGVSGEQYF. For the CDR3, the DNA is TGTGCCATCGGCGTCAGCGGCGAGCAGTACTTC.

The J gene is TRBJ2-2, the V gene TRBV10-2; TRBD2 aligns across 8 bases. The CDR3 spans 15 residues. CDR1 WSHSY and CDR2 SAAADI come from the germline V gene. Germline trimming cut 6 bases from V and 2 bases from J; bases unmatched to any gene: 5. The CDR3 DNA follows: TGCGCCAGCAGGCCGGGACTAGGTAACACCGGGGAGCTGTTTTTT. Its protein product is CASRPGLGNTGELFF.

The V gene is TRBV6-5, the J gene TRBJ2-1, with a possible D match to TRBD1 (6 bases). The CDR3 has 13 amino acids. The germline V and J ends were trimmed by 2 bases and 15 bases, with 17 bases remaining between them. Germline V gene sequence: CDR1 MNHEY, CDR2 SVGAGI. CDR3 sequence reads: CASSYTDGRGRFF. CDR3 sequence (DNA): TGTGCCAGCAGTTACACGGACGGCAGGGGACGGTTCTTC.

The chain recombines TRBV11-2 with TRBJ2-3; D is unclear. CDR1 SGHAT and CDR2 FQNNGV come from the germline V gene. Trimming took 7 bases from V and 2 from J, leaving 7 bases between them. The CDR3 sequence is 12 residues long. The CDR3 nucleotides read TGTGCCAGCAAGAACGACACAGATACGCAGTATTTT. It codes for CASKNDTDTQYF.

This clone was recorded once. The rearrangement uses TRBV5-4 and TRBJ1-2; tentatively, D is TRBD1 (6 bases). The V end lost 1 base, the J end lost 3 bases, and 10 bases lay between the germline ends. The CDR3 runs to 14 residues. CDR1 is SGHNT, CDR2 YYREEE, per germline (reference sequence). The CDR3 loop reads CASSLSAGDYGYTF. The CDR3 coding sequence is TGTGCCAGCAGCTTGAGCGCAGGGGACTATGGCTACACCTTC.

This clone was observed a few times. The chain joins TRBV6-6 to TRBJ1-2; D call uncertain. The germline V gene has CDR1 MNHNY and CDR2 SVGAGI (reference sequence). The length of the CDR3 is 16 residues. Trimming pared 4 bases from V and 3 bases from J, leaving 18 bases between. For the CDR3, the DNA is TGTGCCAGCAGTTTAGGACTCAGGACTCTTCACTATGGCTACACCTTC. Residues: CASSLGLRTLHYGYTF.

The chain combines TRBV25-1 with TRBJ1-1; D is unclear. The CDR3 extends over 15 amino acids. Germline-derived CDR1 and CDR2 are MGHDK and SYGVNS. Trimming took 4 bases from V and 5 from J, leaving 17 bases between them. The CDR3 protein is CASSAPRGTRTEAFF. The CDR3 DNA follows: TGTGCCAGCAGTGCCCCACGGGGAACGAGGACTGAAGCTTTCTTT. The whole variable domain, filled in from reference TRBV25-1 and TRBJ1-1, reads EADIYQTPRYLVIGTGKKITLECSQTMGHDKMYWYQQDPGMELHLIHYSYGVNSTEKGDLSSESTVSRIRTEHFPLTLESARPSHTSQYLCASSAPRGTRTEAFFGQGTRLTVV.

The chain carries TRBV6-1 and TRBJ2-1; D not resolved. From germline, CDR1 is MNHNS and CDR2 SASEGT. The germline V and J ends were trimmed by 6 bases and 12 bases, with 12 bases remaining between them. The CDR3 has 11 amino acids. CDR3 DNA sequence: TGTGCCAGCAGGTCCCTGGTTGGGCAGTTCTTC. It specifies CASRSLVGQFF.

The CDR3 protein is CASSLDAYGYTF. CDR3 in DNA: TGTGCCAGCAGCTTAGACGCCTATGGCTACACCTTC. The J gene is TRBJ1-2, the V gene TRBV7-2; D call uncertain. Germline V gene lookup returns CDR1 SGHTA and CDR2 FQGNSA. The length of the CDR3 is 12 residues. V lost 1 base to trimming and J lost 4 bases, with 4 bases between them.

This chain joins TRBV4-1 and TRBJ1-5, with 9 bases lining up with TRBD1. The CDR3 spans 16 residues. The V and J ends lost 4 bases and 6 bases, in that order; junction bases with no gene match: 10. Germline V gene data show CDR1 as MGHRA and CDR2 as YSYEKL. Here the CDR3 DNA reads TGCGCCAGCAGCCTCACGAAGACAGGGGGTTTTCAGCCCCAGCATTTT. It translates to CASSLTKTGGFQPQHF.

In this sample, this clone turned up once. The chain is built from TRBV10-1 and TRBJ2-2, with D perhaps TRBD2 (6 bases). Germline-derived CDR1 and CDR2 are WNHNN and SYGVQD (reference sequence). This CDR3 spans 16 amino acids. Deletions cut 2 bases from V and 6 bases from J, with 16 bases between. The CDR3 sequence: CASSETGTSLAGELFF. For the CDR3, the DNA is TGCGCCAGCAGTGAGACAGGAACTAGCTTGGCCGGGGAGCTGTTTTTT.

The chain is built from TRBV15 and TRBJ1-5; D is ambiguous. Trimming pared 3 bases from V and 6 bases from J, leaving 12 bases between. CDR3 length: 14 amino acids. From germline, CDR1 is LNHNV and CDR2 YYDKDF (reference sequence). The CDR3 spells CATSRSSGSQPQHF. CDR3 bases: TGTGCCACCAGCAGGTCCTCGGGGAGTCAGCCCCAGCATTTT. The full variable domain, its missing parts supplied by reference TRBV15 and TRBJ1-5, is DAMVIQNPRYQVTQFGKPVTLSCSQTLNHNVMYWYQQKSSQAPKLLFHYYDKDFNNEADTPDNFQSRRPNTSFCFLDIRSPGLGDTAMYLCATSRSSGSQPQHFGDGTRLSIL.

This clone appeared a single time. The genes are TRBV4-1 and TRBJ2-2; D call uncertain. With 4 bases removed from V and 1 base from J, the gap between germline ends came to 10 bases. CDR3 length equals 15 residues. The germline V gene has CDR1 MGHRA and CDR2 YSYEKL. The CDR3 reads CASSPRSGNTGELFF. CDR3 nucleotides: TGCGCCAGCAGCCCCCGGAGTGGGAACACCGGGGAGCTGTTTTTT.

V and J are TRBV27 and TRBJ1-5; D is unclear. Trimming removed 4 bases from V and 3 bases from J, with 10 bases in between. The CDR3 runs 14 residues. Germline CDR1 reads MNHEY; CDR2 reads SMNVEV (reference sequence). The CDR3 DNA follows: TGTGCCAGCAGTTCTCAGGAGGACAATCAGCCCCAGCATTTT. Translated, it gives CASSSQEDNQPQHF.

V and J are TRBV7-6 and TRBJ2-5; no clear D gene. V was trimmed by 0 bases and J by 0 bases, leaving 11 bases between them. Germline CDR1 SGHVS, CDR2 FNYEAQ. This CDR3 has 16 amino acids. CDR3 amino acids: CASSLAPITYQETQYF. In nucleotides, the CDR3 is TGTGCCAGCAGCTTAGCGCCTATTACGTACCAAGAGACCCAGTACTTC.

The chain joins TRBV21-1 to TRBJ2-1; TRBD2, the table's D call, was not compared with the DNA. TRBV21-1 is listed as a pseudogene. This CDR3 spans 16 amino acids. CDR3 bases: TGTGCCAGCAGCAAAGCGCGGCGGGCCCACTACAATGAGCAGTTCTTC. Protein: CASSKARRAHYNEQFF.

This chain uses TRBV19 with TRBJ2-3; no clear D. The germline gives CDR1 LNHDA, CDR2 SQIVND (reference sequence). This CDR3 comprises 13 residues. V gave up 4 bases and J gave up 5 bases, with 10 bases separating them. The DNA for the CDR3 is TGTGCCAGTAGTAATCCAGAAGTAGATACGCAGTATTTT. The encoded protein is CASSNPEVDTQYF.

This clone occurred a few times. CDR3 coding DNA: TGTGCCAGCAGTCAATCTGGACAGTCCAATCAGCCCCAGCATTTT. This translates into CASSQSGQSNQPQHF. V gene TRBV6-5 combines with J gene TRBJ1-5, with D perhaps TRBD1 (6 bases). The CDR3 is 15 amino acids. Germline V CDR1 and CDR2: MNHEY, SVGAGI. Trimming left V 5 bases short and J 3 bases short, with 14 bases between.

This clone turned up a few times. This chain links TRBV11-2 with TRBJ2-7; a weak D match, TRBD1 (6 bases). With 3 bases removed from V and 2 bases from J, the gap between germline ends came to 11 bases. Germline CDR1 and CDR2: SGHAT and FQNNGV. This CDR3 region has 14 residues. The CDR3 DNA reads TGTGCCAGCAGCTTGACAGGCCTGCCCTACGAGCAGTACTTC. Protein product: CASSLTGLPYEQYF.

The CDR3 protein is CASSQHRDSRKGELFF. In DNA form, the CDR3 reads TGCGCCAGCAGCCAACACCGGGACTCCCGCAAAGGGGAGCTGTTTTTT. The J gene is TRBJ2-2, the V gene TRBV4-1; possibly TRBD2 for D (6 bases). The CDR3 has 16 amino acids. Germline assignment: CDR1 MGHRA and CDR2 YSYEKL. Trimming removed 2 bases from V and 8 bases from J, with 18 bases in between.